This T cell receptor beta chain was sequenced during a study of lymphopenia after photon versus proton radiotherapy. Study-wide findings and caveats: Proton therapy kept repertoires fairly stable, unlike photons, which gained effector/memory cells. Larger post-nadir TCR diversity loss correlated inversely with survival in deceased patients. Oligoclonal CD8+ Temra expansion after nadir drove photon patients' diversity drop.

In its sample, this clone was seen once. Its antigen is currently unknown. Method: immunoSEQ multiplex PCR; TCRdb's copy keeps in-frame clones and lacks some. The repertoire holds around 70,000 clones, with just over 90% as singletons. CDR1 and CDR2 (germline): SGHTA, FQGNSA. V lost 1 base and J lost 0, with 15 bases in between. The CDR3 covers 17 residues. The clonotype comes from a woman in her 70s with pancreatic cancer. V is TRBV7-2 and J is TRBJ2-5; D call uncertain. This sample comprised peripheral blood, obtained from a patient treated with photon-based radiotherapy. The CDR3 sequence is CASSLGIRVGYQETQYF. The CDR3 DNA is TGTGCCAGCAGCTTAGGTATTCGGGTCGGGTACCAAGAGACCCAGTACTTC.